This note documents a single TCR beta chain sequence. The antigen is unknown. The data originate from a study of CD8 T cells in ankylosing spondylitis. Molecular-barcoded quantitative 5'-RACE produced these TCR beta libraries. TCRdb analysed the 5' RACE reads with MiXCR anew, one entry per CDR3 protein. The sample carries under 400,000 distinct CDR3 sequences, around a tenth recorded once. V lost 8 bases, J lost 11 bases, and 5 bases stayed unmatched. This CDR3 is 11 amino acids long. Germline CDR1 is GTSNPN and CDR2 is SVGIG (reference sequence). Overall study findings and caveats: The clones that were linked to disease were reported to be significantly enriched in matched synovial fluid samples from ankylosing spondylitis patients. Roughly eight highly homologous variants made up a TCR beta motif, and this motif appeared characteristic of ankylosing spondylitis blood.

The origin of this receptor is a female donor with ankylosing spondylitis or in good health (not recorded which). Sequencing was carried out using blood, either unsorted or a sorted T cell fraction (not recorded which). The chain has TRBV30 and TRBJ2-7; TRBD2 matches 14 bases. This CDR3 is CAGTSGGLKYF. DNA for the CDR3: TGTGCCGGGACTAGCGGGGGATTGAAGTACTTC.